The 4 T cell receptor beta chains presented below share a single source sample, sequenced in a study of T cell repertoires in cytomegalovirus infection. Their antigens remain unidentified. MiXCR was run by TCRdb on the reads, yielding one entry per CDR3 protein. The table includes some 940,000 distinct CDR3 sequences, 25% to 40% detected once. The starting material was cultured CD8+ T cells from PBMCs, obtained from culture after CMV antigen stimulation. The receptors stem from a human donor in good health (CMV status not recorded). Some clones in this sample may be carry-over from other donors' samples.

This chain connects TRBV6-5 to TRBJ2-5; D not resolved. V was trimmed by 5 bases and J by 2 bases, leaving 12 bases between them. Germline V gene sequence: CDR1 MNHEY, CDR2 SVGAGI. The CDR3 length is 14 residues. CDR3 bases: TGTGCCAGCAGTACTCGACACCATCAAGAGACCCAGTACTTC. Its translation: CASSTRHHQETQYF.

Only a few counts were recorded for this clonotype. The V call is TRBV27, the J call TRBJ2-5; maybe TRBD2 (5 bases). Germline loops: CDR1 MNHEY, CDR2 SMNVEV (reference sequence). V lost 3 bases and J lost 5, with 10 bases in between. The CDR3 is 13 residues long. The CDR3, as DNA: TGTGCCAGCAGTTTGAGGTGGAGGGAGACCCAGTACTTC. Its protein is CASSLRWRETQYF.

This clonotype occurred many times. The V and J genes are TRBV7-8 and TRBJ1-1, with TRBD1 matching 9 bases. The CDR3 spans 14 residues. The V gene's germline CDR1 is SGHVS and CDR2 FQNEAQ. The V gene end was trimmed by 6 bases and the J gene end by 1 base; junction bases not matched to a gene: 3. In DNA form, the CDR3 reads TGTGCCAGCAGACTGGGACAGGGGAACACTGAAGCTTTCTTT. Its translation: CASRLGQGNTEAFF.

J is TRBJ2-7 and V is TRBV12-3 or TRBV12-4, with D tentatively TRBD1 (6 bases). The V end lost 6 bases, the J end lost 3 bases, and 18 bases lay between the germline ends. The CDR3 has 15 amino acids. As DNA, the CDR3 is TGTGCCAGCAGCTCCTCGGGACACCAATACTACGAGCAGTACTTC. Encoded protein: CASSSSGHQYYEQYF.